One sample yielded the 19 T cell receptor beta chains listed below, sequenced in a study of T cells in Graves' hyperthyroidism and ophthalmopathy. There were TCR beta CDR3 regions amplified from RNA transcripts. The HTBI primer set was used in a first-round RT-PCR of the TCR CDR3. A single record per CDR3 protein comes from TCRdb applying MiXCR to the multiplex PCR reads. The sample comprises about 400,000 distinct CDR3 sequences, 15% of which are singletons, and roughly 33% rests with the top ten. The specimen sequenced was blood. The source is a woman under 40 with Graves' hyperthyroidism.

This clonotype occurred a few times. The V call is TRBV5-6, the J call TRBJ2-7; 7 bases line up with TRBD1. Unmatched junction bases numbered 10, after V lost 4 bases and J lost 3 bases. From germline, CDR1 is SGHDT and CDR2 YYEEEE. The CDR3 length is 15 residues. The CDR3 spells CASSRRQGKYYEQYF. The CDR3 region has the DNA TGTGCCAGCAGCCGGAGACAGGGTAAATACTACGAGCAGTACTTC.

This clonotype was detected ten times or more. The chain uses TRBV18 and TRBJ2-2; no reliable D call. The CDR3 loop spans 13 amino acids. In germline, CDR1 is KGHSH, CDR2 LQKENI. V dropped 3 bases and J dropped 3 bases, with 5 bases sitting between them. This CDR3 is CASSPRDTGELFF. The CDR3 DNA sequence: TGTGCCAGCTCACCCCGAGACACCGGGGAGCTGTTTTTT.

This chain links TRBV15 with TRBJ1-1; D is undetermined. Germline assignment: CDR1 LNHNV and CDR2 YYDKDF (reference sequence). Trimming left V 1 base short and J 3 bases short, with 6 bases between. The CDR3 extends over 13 amino acids. CDR3 coding DNA: TGTGCCACCAGCAGAGTTAGGGACACTGAAGCTTTCTTT. Protein product: CATSRVRDTEAFF.

This clonotype was seen at least ten times. The chain has TRBV18 and TRBJ1-1; the D is unclear. V shed 2 bases and J shed 4 bases, with 8 bases lying between them. There are 13 residues in the CDR3. The germline V gene encodes CDR1 KGHSH and CDR2 LQKENI. Written as DNA, the CDR3 is TGTGCCAGCTCACCAGAACAGTCCACTGAAGCTTTCTTT. The encoded protein is CASSPEQSTEAFF.

This clonotype was picked up many times. The V call is TRBV5-6, the J call TRBJ2-7; D not certain. Germline loops: CDR1 SGHDT, CDR2 YYEEEE. Trimming took 2 bases from V and 3 from J, leaving 6 bases between them. The CDR3 is 12 amino acids. The CDR3, as DNA: TGTGCCAGCAGCTTTCTCGACTACGAGCAGTACTTC. It codes for CASSFLDYEQYF.

This clonotype showed up many times. V and J are TRBV9 and TRBJ2-1; TRBD2 might be the D (5 bases). The V gene's germline CDR1 is SGDLS and CDR2 YYNGEE. There are 14 residues in the CDR3. Trimming pared 2 bases from V and 3 bases from J, leaving 9 bases between. DNA for the CDR3: TGTGCCAGCAGCGTTAGGGAGCTCTACAATGAGCAGTTCTTC. This encodes CASSVRELYNEQFF.

This clonotype was picked up many times. The chain is built from TRBV3-1 and TRBJ1-5, with TRBD1 identical over 8 bases. The V gene end was trimmed by 5 bases and the J gene end by 5 bases; junction bases not matched to a gene: 8. The CDR3 extends over 15 amino acids. CDR1 LGHDT and CDR2 YNNKEL come from the germline V gene (reference sequence). The DNA of the CDR3 is TGTGCCAGCAGCAGACAGGGGCGGGAAGATCAGCCCCAGCATTTT. The encoded protein is CASSRQGREDQPQHF.

Ten or more counts support this clonotype. The V and J genes are TRBV5-8 and TRBJ1-2, with 7 nucleotides matching TRBD1. The CDR3 has 15 amino acids. Germline-derived CDR1 and CDR2 are SGHTS and YDEGEE. V lost 4 bases, J lost 5 bases, and 11 bases stayed unmatched. CDR3 in DNA: TGTGCCAGCAGCCTAGGACAGGCGAACTTATATGGCTACACCTTC. It specifies CASSLGQANLYGYTF.

The table lists this clonotype with a few counts. The rearrangement uses TRBV12-3 or TRBV12-4 and TRBJ1-5; tentatively, D is TRBD1 (6 bases). This CDR3 comprises 15 residues. V gave up 1 base and J gave up 5 bases, with 12 bases separating them. The CDR3 DNA reads as TGTGCCAGCAGTTTAGACGGGGGCAGCGATCAGCCCCAGCATTTT. It yields the protein CASSLDGGSDQPQHF.

This clonotype was recorded at least ten times. The chain joins TRBV2 to TRBJ2-1; no definite D call. This CDR3 comprises 13 residues. Per the germline V gene, CDR1 is SNHLY and CDR2 is FYNNEI. V lost 7 bases, J lost 1 base, and 8 bases lay in between. The chain's CDR3 is CASNPSSYNEQFF. Written as DNA, the CDR3 is TGTGCCAGCAATCCCTCTTCCTACAATGAGCAGTTCTTC.

This clonotype was counted at least ten times. The chain carries TRBV18 and TRBJ2-2, with D unclear. This CDR3 has 15 residues. Germline V gene lookup returns CDR1 KGHSH and CDR2 LQKENI. V dropped 5 bases and J dropped 0 bases, with 10 bases sitting between them. The CDR3 bases are TGTGCCAGCTCAGGCCTTAGGGCGAACACCGGGGAGCTGTTTTTT. Translating gives CASSGLRANTGELFF.

This clonotype was observed a few times. This rearrangement joins TRBV9 to TRBJ2-1; the match to TRBD2 covers 9 bases. This CDR3 spans 14 amino acids. CDR1 is SGDLS and CDR2 is YYNGEE in the germline V gene. J gave up 8 bases and V 4 bases, and 7 bases lay outside the gene matches. The CDR3: CASSFSGSQDEQFF. In nucleotides, the CDR3 is TGTGCCAGCAGCTTTAGCGGGAGTCAGGATGAGCAGTTCTTC.

This clonotype occurred many times. The chain carries TRBV7-2 and TRBJ2-7, with TRBD2 identical over 14 bases. Germline-derived CDR1 and CDR2 are SGHTA and FQGNSA. Unmatched junction bases numbered 15, after V lost 5 bases and J lost 3 bases. The CDR3 is made up of 19 amino acids. CDR3 DNA: TGTGCCAGCAGCCTTAGGGGGGGGACTAGCGGGAGTAGAATCTACGAGCAGTACTTC. This translates into CASSLRGGTSGSRIYEQYF.

Comment on this clonotype: A read error may explain this, as a much larger clone is one base away. V is TRBV12-3 or TRBV12-4 and J is TRBJ2-7; D is ambiguous. The DNA end favors TRBJ2-1, so the J call may be wrong. The CDR3 loop spans 15 amino acids. CDR3 nucleotide sequence: TGTGCCAGCAGTTTTGGACCAGGAAGCTCCTACGAGCAGTTCTTC. Its protein product is CASSFGPGSSYEQFF.

Ten or more counts support this clonotype. This chain joins TRBV11-1 and TRBJ1-2; no clear D. The germline V gene has CDR1 SGHAT and CDR2 FQDESV (reference sequence). The CDR3 length is 14 residues. Trimming pared 0 bases from V and 0 bases from J, leaving 5 bases between. CDR3 residues: CASSLAIANYGYTF. The CDR3 DNA follows: TGTGCCAGCAGCTTAGCCATCGCTAACTATGGCTACACCTTC.

This clonotype was observed a handful of times. This chain uses TRBV6-5 with TRBJ2-3; no firm D call. The CDR3 extends over 17 amino acids. V was shortened by 2 bases and J by 4 bases, with 19 bases between the two germline ends. The germline gives CDR1 MNHEY, CDR2 SVGAGI. The CDR3 reads CASSYAAPGREADTQYF. The CDR3 DNA reads as TGTGCCAGCAGTTACGCAGCTCCAGGCCGCGAAGCAGATACGCAGTATTTT.

Of note for this clonotype: A single base separates this from a much larger clone, so it may be a read error. This CDR3 fails to terminate in the conserved phenylalanine or tryptophan, so it likely reflects a read error. The chain couples TRBV28 to TRBJ1-2; no definite D call. The CDR3 has 11 residues. In germline, CDR1 is MDHEN, CDR2 SYDVKM. The germline V and J ends were trimmed by 2 bases and 6 bases, with 4 bases remaining between them. The CDR3 sequence: CASSLDHGYTL. CDR3 nucleotides: TGTGCCAGCAGTTTAGATCATGGCTACACCCTC.

The gene calls are TRBV20-1 and TRBJ1-2, with a possible D match to TRBD1 (5 bases). The V end was cut by 4 bases, the J end by 2 bases, with 5 bases between. This CDR3 comprises 11 residues. Germline CDR1 DFQATT, CDR2 SNEGSKA (reference sequence). The CDR3 bases are TGCAGTGCTACAGGGAACTATGGCTACACCTTC. This sequence encodes CSATGNYGYTF.

This clonotype was recorded many times. The rearrangement links TRBV14 to TRBJ2-1; no firm D call. Germline V gene data show CDR1 as SGHDN and CDR2 as FVKESK. The length of the CDR3 is 13 residues. Between the trimmed V and J ends, which lost 2 bases and 7 bases, there was a span of 9 bases. As DNA, the CDR3 is TGTGCCAGCAGCCAACCTCTAGGGAATGAGCAGTTCTTC. Translated, it gives CASSQPLGNEQFF.